These 8 T cell receptor beta chains originate from one sample sequenced in a study of blood T cell repertoires in COVID-19. Only in-frame clones appear in the TCRdb table, and some are missing; sequencing was by immunoSEQ multiplex PCR. Among 250,000 or so clones listed, 86% were seen once. Sequenced material: peripheral blood. The receptors originated from a man aged 60 to 75 with acute or convalescent COVID-19.

The rearrangement links TRBV27 to TRBJ2-1; tentatively, D is TRBD2 (5 bases). The CDR3 runs 14 residues. Between the trimmed V and J ends, which lost 6 bases and 0 bases, there was a span of 9 bases. The germline CDR1 and CDR2 sequences are MNHEY and SMNVEV (reference sequence). CDR3 coding DNA: TGTGCCAGCAGCGGACTCAGCTCCTACAATGAGCAGTTCTTC. Translating it yields CASSGLSSYNEQFF.

This chain uses TRBV4-3 with TRBJ1-2; 7 bases map to TRBD1. J gave up 8 bases and V 1 base, and 10 bases lay outside the gene matches. CDR3 length: 15 amino acids. The V gene's germline CDR1 is LGHNA and CDR2 YSLEER. For the CDR3, the DNA is TGCGCCAGCAGCCAAGCGGCCAGGGGGTTCCAAGGCTACACCTTC. Protein product: CASSQAARGFQGYTF.

The gene calls are TRBV28 and TRBJ1-6; TRBD1 aligns across 8 bases. From germline, CDR1 is MDHEN and CDR2 SYDVKM. The junction had 5 bases not matched to a gene; V was cut back by 4 bases and J by 3 bases. CDR3 length: 16 amino acids. This CDR3 reads CASSSQGGGYNSPLHF. CDR3 DNA sequence: TGTGCCAGCAGTTCACAGGGGGGAGGCTATAATTCACCCCTCCACTTT. Variable domain in full (rest from reference TRBV28 and TRBJ1-6): DVKVTQSSRYLVKRTGEKVFLECVQDMDHENMFWYRQDPGLGLRLIYFSYDVKMKEKGDIPEGYSVSREKKERFSLILESASTNQTSMYLCASSSQGGGYNSPLHFGNGTRLTVT.

There are many counts of this clone. V usage is TRBV4-2 and J usage is TRBJ2-7; the D is unclear. Germline V lookup: CDR1 LGHNA, CDR2 YNFKEQ. V was shortened by 3 bases and J by 3 bases, with 12 bases between the two germline ends. There are 14 residues in the CDR3. The CDR3 bases are TGTGCCAGCAGCCAGACTCCGGTGGGCTACGAGCAGTACTTC. Its protein is CASSQTPVGYEQYF.

The CDR3 region has the DNA TGTGCCAGCAACAATCCTGACGGGGGGCGTTTCGGCTACACCTTC. It translates to CASNNPDGGRFGYTF. The J gene is TRBJ1-2, the V gene TRBV5-6; perhaps TRBD1 as D (6 bases). The length of the CDR3 is 15 residues. CDR1 is SGHDT, CDR2 YYEEEE, per germline. The V gene lost 6 bases and the J gene lost 8 bases, with 23 bases spanning the gap.

V usage is TRBV30 and J usage is TRBJ2-4; no reliable D call. CDR3 length: 14 residues. Germline lookup yields CDR1 GTSNPN and CDR2 SVGIG (reference sequence). Trimming left V 4 bases short and J 4 bases short, with 14 bases between. CDR3 DNA sequence: TGTGCCTGGATGGGTCAGGCAATGAAAAACATTCAGTACTTC. This sequence encodes CAWMGQAMKNIQYF.

The genes are TRBV11-1 and TRBJ2-5; D uncertain. V was cut by 2 bases and J by 4 bases, with 8 bases left in between. The length of the CDR3 is 13 residues. Germline assignment: CDR1 SGHAT and CDR2 FQDESV (reference sequence). The CDR3 spells CASSLTLGETQYF. CDR3 DNA sequence: TGTGCCAGCAGCTTAACTCTTGGAGAGACCCAGTACTTC.

The CDR3 sequence: CASSLAGGGFTYEQYF. DNA for the CDR3: TGTGCCAGCAGCTTGGCCGGCGGGGGATTTACCTACGAGCAGTACTTC. V is TRBV5-6 and J is TRBJ2-7, with TRBD2 matching 7 bases. V lost 0 bases to trimming and J lost 2 bases; unmatched junction nucleotides: 8. Germline V gene lookup returns CDR1 SGHDT and CDR2 YYEEEE. The CDR3 contains 16 residues. Full variable domain (missing parts from reference TRBV5-6 and TRBJ2-7): DAGVTQSPTHLIKTRGQQVTLRCSPKSGHDTVSWYQQALGQGPQFIFQYYEEEERQRGNFPDRFSGHQFPNYSSELNVNALLLGDSALYLCASSLAGGGFTYEQYFGPGTRLTVT.